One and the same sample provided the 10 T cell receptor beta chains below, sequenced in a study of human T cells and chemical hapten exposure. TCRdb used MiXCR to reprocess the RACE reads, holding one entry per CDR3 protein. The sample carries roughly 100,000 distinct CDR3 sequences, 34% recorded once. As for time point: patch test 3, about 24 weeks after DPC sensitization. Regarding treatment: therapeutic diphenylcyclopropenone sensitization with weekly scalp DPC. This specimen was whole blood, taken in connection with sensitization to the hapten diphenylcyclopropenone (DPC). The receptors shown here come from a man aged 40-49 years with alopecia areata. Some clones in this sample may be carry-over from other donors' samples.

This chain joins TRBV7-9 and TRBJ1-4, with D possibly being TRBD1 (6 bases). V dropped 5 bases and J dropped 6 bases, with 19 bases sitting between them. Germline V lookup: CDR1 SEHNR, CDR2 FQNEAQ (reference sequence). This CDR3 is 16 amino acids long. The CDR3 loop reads CASSNLDSPGYEKLFF. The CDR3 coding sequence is TGTGCCAGCAGCAACCTGGACAGCCCGGGATATGAAAAACTGTTTTTT.

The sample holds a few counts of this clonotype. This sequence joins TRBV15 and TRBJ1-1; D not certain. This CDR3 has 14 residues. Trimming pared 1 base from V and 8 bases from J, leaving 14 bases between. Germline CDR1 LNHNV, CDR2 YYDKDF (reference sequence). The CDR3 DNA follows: TGTGCCACCAGCAGAGTAGGTTCGGGCGGAGAAGCTTTCTTT. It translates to CATSRVGSGGEAFF.

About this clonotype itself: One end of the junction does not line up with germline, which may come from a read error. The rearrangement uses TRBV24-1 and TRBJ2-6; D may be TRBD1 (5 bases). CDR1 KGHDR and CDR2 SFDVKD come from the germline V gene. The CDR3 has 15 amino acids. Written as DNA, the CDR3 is TGTGCCACAAGTGGCAGGGACTCTGGGGCCAACGTCCTGACTTTC. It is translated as CATSGRDSGANVLTF.

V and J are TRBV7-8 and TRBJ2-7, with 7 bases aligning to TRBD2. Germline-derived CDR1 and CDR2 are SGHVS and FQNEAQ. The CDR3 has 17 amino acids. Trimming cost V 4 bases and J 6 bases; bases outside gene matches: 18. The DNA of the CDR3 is TGTGCCAGCAGCTGGCCGCGGGAGTTGCGGGAGAGAAGCGAGCAGTACGTC. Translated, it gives CASSWPRELRERSEQYV.

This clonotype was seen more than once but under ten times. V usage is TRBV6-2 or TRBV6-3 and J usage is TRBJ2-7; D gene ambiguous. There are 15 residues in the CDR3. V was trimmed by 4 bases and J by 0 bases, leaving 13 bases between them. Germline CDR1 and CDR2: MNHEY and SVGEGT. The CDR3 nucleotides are TGTGCCAGCAGTTCAGGCCTATTCCGCTCCTACGAGCAGTACGTC. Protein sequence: CASSSGLFRSYEQYV.

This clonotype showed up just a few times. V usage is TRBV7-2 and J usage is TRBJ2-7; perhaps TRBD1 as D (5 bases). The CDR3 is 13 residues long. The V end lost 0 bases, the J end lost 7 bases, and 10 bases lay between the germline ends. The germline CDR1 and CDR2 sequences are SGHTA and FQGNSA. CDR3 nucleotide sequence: TGTGCCAGCAGCTTAGCTCCTGGGGCTGAGCAGTACTTC. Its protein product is CASSLAPGAEQYF.

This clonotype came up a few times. The CDR3 DNA reads as TGTGCCAGCTCACCATGGACTAGCGGGAATAGGTACGAGCAGTACTTC. Its translation is CASSPWTSGNRYEQYF. V usage is TRBV18 and J usage is TRBJ2-7; TRBD2 agrees at 12 bases. Germline values: CDR1 KGHSH, CDR2 LQKENI. The CDR3 loop spans 16 amino acids. The V segment lost 2 bases and the J segment 4 bases; nucleotides outside the gene matches: 6.

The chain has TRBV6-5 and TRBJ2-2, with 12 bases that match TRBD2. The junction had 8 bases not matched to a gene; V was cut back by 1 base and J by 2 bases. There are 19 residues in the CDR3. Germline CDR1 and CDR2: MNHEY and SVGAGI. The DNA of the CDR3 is TGTGCCAGCAGTTACTTAGGTCTAGCGGGAGGGCGTAACACCGGGGAGCTGTTTTTT. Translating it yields CASSYLGLAGGRNTGELFF.

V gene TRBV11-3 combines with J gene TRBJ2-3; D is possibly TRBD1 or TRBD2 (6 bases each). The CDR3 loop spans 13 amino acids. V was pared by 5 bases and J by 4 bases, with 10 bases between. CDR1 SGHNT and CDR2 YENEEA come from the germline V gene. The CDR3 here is CASSPGAPDTQYF. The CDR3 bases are TGTGCCAGCAGCCCGGGGGCCCCAGATACGCAGTATTTT. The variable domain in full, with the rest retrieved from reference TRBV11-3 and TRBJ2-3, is EAGVVQSPRYKIIEKKQPVAFWCNPISGHNTLYWYLQNLGQGPELLIRYENEEAVDDSQLPKDRFSAERLKGVDSTLKIQPAELGDSAVYLCASSPGAPDTQYFGPGTRLTVL.

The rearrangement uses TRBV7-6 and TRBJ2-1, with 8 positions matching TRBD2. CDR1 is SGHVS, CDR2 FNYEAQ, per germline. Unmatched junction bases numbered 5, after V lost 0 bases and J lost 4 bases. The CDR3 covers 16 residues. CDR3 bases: TGTGCCAGCAGCTTAGCGCTCGCGGGAGGATACAATGAGCAGTTCTTC. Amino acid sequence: CASSLALAGGYNEQFF.